This section outlines one T cell receptor beta chain sequence together with its context. Its target is unknown. The data stem from a study of beta chain features in type 1 diabetes. Study-wide findings and caveats: Patients and controls would share equally any PCR tilt toward shorter templates. In type 1 diabetes patients, VDJ junctions had fewer insertions; deletions at these junctions were more frequent.

The CDR3 is made up of 13 amino acids. Germline-derived CDR1 and CDR2 are SQVTM and ANQGSEA. V lost 6 bases and J lost 3, with 14 bases in between. Naive, central memory, regulatory and stem cell-like memory cells within the CD4+ compartment were sorted using CD45RO/CCR7/CD25/CD127/CD95/CD27. The authors obtained over 98% purity in all sorted populations. cDNA synthesis used the whole RNA isolate, giving expressed TCRB sequences. Profiled with immunoSEQ multiplex PCR; TCRdb holds only in-frame clones, not every one. The sample lists 350,000 to 450,000 clones, approximately 13% seen once, with 0.035% to 0.04% in the top ten.

The chain is built from TRBV29-1 and TRBJ1-2; unclear D gene. Sequenced input: naive CD4+ T cells from blood. The clonotype comes from a man aged 25 to 45 in good health. The CDR3 here is CSVSLGFDYGYTF. The CDR3 DNA reads as TGCAGCGTCTCCTTGGGGTTTGACTATGGCTACACCTTC.